Presented here are 12 T cell receptor beta chains from one specimen sequenced in a study of blood T cell repertoires in COVID-19. Measured with immunoSEQ multiplex PCR; TCRdb has only the in-frame clones, and not every one. The data show 56,000 or so clones, 65% to 85% seen once. Sequences were obtained from peripheral blood. The receptors shown here come from a woman between 65 and 79 years old with acute or convalescent COVID-19.

The chain has TRBV30 and TRBJ1-5, with no clear D. Germline loops: CDR1 GTSNPN, CDR2 SVGIG (reference sequence). V shed 0 bases and J shed 3 bases, with 9 bases lying between them. This CDR3 is 14 amino acids long. The CDR3 region is CAWSVSRNNQPQHF. The DNA of the CDR3 is TGTGCCTGGAGTGTCAGCAGGAACAATCAGCCCCAGCATTTT.

This clone was observed a single time. The genes are TRBV7-6 and TRBJ2-7; 8 nucleotides align to TRBD1. CDR1 and CDR2 (germline): SGHVS, FNYEAQ. V lost 5 bases and J lost 2; bases outside the gene matches: 8. The CDR3 is 15 amino acids. CDR3 sequence (DNA): TGTGCCAGCAGCCCCACCATACAGGGGGCCTACGAGCAGTACTTC. Its protein is CASSPTIQGAYEQYF.

V usage is TRBV5-1 and J usage is TRBJ1-2; 8 nucleotides match TRBD1. V trimming: 2 bases; J trimming: 4 bases; junction bases outside the gene matches: 1. Germline-derived CDR1 and CDR2 are SGHRS and YFSETQ. The CDR3 extends over 13 amino acids. The CDR3 DNA follows: TGCGCCAGCAGCTTCGGACAGGGCTATGGCTACACCTTC. Its protein product is CASSFGQGYGYTF.

CDR3 loop: CASSPGQGAQEQYF. In DNA form, the CDR3 reads TGTGCCAGCAGCCCGGGACAGGGGGCGCAGGAGCAGTACTTC. The chain links TRBV5-5 to TRBJ2-7; TRBD1 agrees at 12 bases. CDR3 length equals 14 residues. Germline V gene sequence: CDR1 SGHKS, CDR2 YYEKEE (reference sequence). V shed 4 bases, J shed 7 bases, and the junction held 6 bases outside the gene matches.

This chain links TRBV9 with TRBJ2-7, with 7 bases aligning to TRBD1. J gave up 4 bases and V 1 base, and 5 bases lay outside the gene matches. Germline CDR1 reads SGDLS; CDR2 reads YYNGEE. There are 14 residues in the CDR3. The CDR3 region is CASSVSGRGYEQYF. Written as DNA, the CDR3 is TGTGCCAGCAGCGTAAGCGGCAGGGGGTACGAGCAGTACTTC. The full variable domain, in which reference TRBV9 and TRBJ2-7 provide the parts outside the CDR3, is DSGVTQTPKHLITATGQRVTLRCSPRSGDLSVYWYQQSLDQGLQFLIQYYNGEERAKGNILERFSAQQFPDLHSELNLSSLELGDSALYFCASSVSGRGYEQYFGPGTRLTVT.

This clone was recorded once. In DNA, the CDR3 is TGTGCCAGCAGCCCTCTAGGGATGAGGGTCAGGGGTGATGGCTACACCTTC. It encodes CASSPLGMRVRGDGYTF. The gene calls are TRBV9 and TRBJ1-2, with D possibly matching TRBD1 (6 bases). The V gene's germline CDR1 is SGDLS and CDR2 YYNGEE. This CDR3 contains 17 residues. Trimming removed 4 bases from V and 6 bases from J, with 25 bases in between.

This chain joins TRBV9 and TRBJ2-7; perhaps TRBD2 as D (6 bases). Per the germline V gene, CDR1 is SGDLS and CDR2 is YYNGEE. V lost 4 bases and J lost 2, with 13 bases in between. The CDR3 is made up of 14 amino acids. CDR3 residues: CASSLTGTPYEQYF. In DNA form, the CDR3 reads TGTGCCAGCAGCCTCACTGGGACTCCCTACGAGCAGTACTTC.

The rearrangement links TRBV7-2 to TRBJ1-5; D remains ambiguous. The CDR3 has 13 amino acids. Germline values: CDR1 SGHTA, CDR2 FQGNSA. Trimming took 2 bases from V and 3 from J, leaving 5 bases between them. The CDR3 here is CASSLSPNQPQHF. The DNA for the CDR3 is TGTGCCAGCAGCTTAAGCCCCAATCAGCCCCAGCATTTT.

The CDR3 region has the DNA TGTGCCAGCAGCCCCGGGGGGGCAGGGGTCTATGGCTACACCTTC. Its protein product is CASSPGGAGVYGYTF. The chain joins TRBV7-8 to TRBJ1-2; TRBD1 might be the D (6 bases). The CDR3 has 15 amino acids. The V and J ends lost 5 bases and 4 bases respectively, with 17 bases between them. Per germline, CDR1 SGHVS and CDR2 FQNEAQ.

V is TRBV5-1 and J is TRBJ2-2, with 10 positions matching TRBD1. CDR3 size: 15 residues. Trimming at V came to 4 bases and at J to 7 bases, leaving 7 bases not matched to a gene. Germline V gene lookup returns CDR1 SGHRS and CDR2 YFSETQ. CDR3 loop: CASSTHGTGVGELFF. CDR3 DNA sequence: TGCGCCAGCAGCACCCACGGGACAGGGGTCGGGGAGCTGTTTTTT.

This sequence joins TRBV28 and TRBJ1-2, with TRBD1 identical over 9 bases. This CDR3 has 12 amino acids. From germline, CDR1 is MDHEN and CDR2 SYDVKM. Trimming removed 10 bases from V and 7 bases from J; junction bases left unmatched: 7. CDR3 in amino acids: CAISQGAVGYTF. CDR3 coding DNA: TGTGCCATCTCACAGGGGGCGGTTGGCTACACCTTC.

The chain has TRBV6-5 and TRBJ2-3, with D possibly TRBD2 on 7 matching bases. The V gene lost 10 bases and the J gene lost 6 bases, with 23 bases spanning the gap. Germline V lookup: CDR1 MNHEY, CDR2 SVGAGI. This CDR3 is 15 amino acids long. CDR3 in amino acids: CATTGGGTALDTQYF. The CDR3 nucleotides read TGTGCCACCACGGGGGGCGGGACTGCTCTGGATACGCAGTATTTT.